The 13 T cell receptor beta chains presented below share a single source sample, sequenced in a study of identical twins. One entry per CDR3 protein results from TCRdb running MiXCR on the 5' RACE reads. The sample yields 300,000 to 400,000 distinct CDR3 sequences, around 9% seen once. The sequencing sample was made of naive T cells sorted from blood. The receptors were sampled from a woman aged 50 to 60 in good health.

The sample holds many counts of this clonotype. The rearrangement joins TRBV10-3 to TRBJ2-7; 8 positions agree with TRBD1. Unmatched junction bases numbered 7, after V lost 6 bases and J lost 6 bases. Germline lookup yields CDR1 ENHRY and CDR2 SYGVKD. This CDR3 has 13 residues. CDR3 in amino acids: CAISIADRAEQYV. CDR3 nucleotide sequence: TGTGCCATCAGCATCGCGGACAGGGCCGAGCAGTACGTC.

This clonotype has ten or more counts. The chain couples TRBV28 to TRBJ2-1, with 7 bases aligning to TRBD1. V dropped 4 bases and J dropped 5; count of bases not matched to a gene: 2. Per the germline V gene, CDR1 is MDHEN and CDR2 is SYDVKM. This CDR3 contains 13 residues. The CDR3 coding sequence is TGTGCCAGCAGTTCGGGACAGAACAATGAGCAGTTCTTC. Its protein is CASSSGQNNEQFF.

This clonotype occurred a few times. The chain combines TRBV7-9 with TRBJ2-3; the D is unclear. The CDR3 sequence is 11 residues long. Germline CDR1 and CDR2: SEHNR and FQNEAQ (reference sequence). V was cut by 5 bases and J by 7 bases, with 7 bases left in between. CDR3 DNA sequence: TGTGCCAGCAGCCCCCAGAATACGCAGTATTTT. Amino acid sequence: CASSPQNTQYF. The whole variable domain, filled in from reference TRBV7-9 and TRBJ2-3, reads DTGVSQNPRHKITKRGQNVTFRCDPISEHNRLYWYRQTLGQGPEFLTYFQNEAQLEKSRLLSDRFSAERPKGSFSTLEIQRTEQGDSAMYLCASSPQNTQYFGPGTRLTVL.

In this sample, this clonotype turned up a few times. The CDR3 coding sequence is TGCGCCAGCAGCCAAGATAGGGGGACAGGGGGTTTCGGTCAGCCCCAGCATTTT. The encoded protein is CASSQDRGTGGFGQPQHF. This chain joins TRBV4-1 and TRBJ1-5; 11 bases fit TRBD1. The CDR3 sequence is 18 residues long. V trimming: 0 bases; J trimming: 6 bases; junction bases outside the gene matches: 10. Germline values: CDR1 MGHRA, CDR2 YSYEKL.

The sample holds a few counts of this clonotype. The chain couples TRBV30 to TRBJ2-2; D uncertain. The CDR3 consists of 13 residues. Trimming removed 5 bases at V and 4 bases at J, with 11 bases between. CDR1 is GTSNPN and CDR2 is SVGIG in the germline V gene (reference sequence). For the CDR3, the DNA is TGTGCCTGGGTCGCCTCGAGCACCGGGGAGCTGTTTTTT. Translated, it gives CAWVASSTGELFF.

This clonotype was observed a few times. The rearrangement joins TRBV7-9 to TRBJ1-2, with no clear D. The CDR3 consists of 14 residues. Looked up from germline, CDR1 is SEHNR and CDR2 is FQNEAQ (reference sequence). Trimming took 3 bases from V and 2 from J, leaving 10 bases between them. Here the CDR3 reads CASSFDGGNYGYTF. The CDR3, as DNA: TGTGCCAGCAGCTTTGACGGTGGAAACTATGGCTACACCTTC.

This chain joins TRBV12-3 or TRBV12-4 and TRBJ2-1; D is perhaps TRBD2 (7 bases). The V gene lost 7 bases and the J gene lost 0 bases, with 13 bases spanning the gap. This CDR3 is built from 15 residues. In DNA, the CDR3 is TGTGCCAGCAAGGGGGAGGGGAGCTCCTACAATGAGCAGTTCTTC. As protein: CASKGEGSSYNEQFF.

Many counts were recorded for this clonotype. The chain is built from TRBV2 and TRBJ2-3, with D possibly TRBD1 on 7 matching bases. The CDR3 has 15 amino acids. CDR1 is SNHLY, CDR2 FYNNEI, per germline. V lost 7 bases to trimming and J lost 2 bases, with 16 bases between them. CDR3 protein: CASKAAGGITDTQYF. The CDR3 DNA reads TGTGCCAGCAAGGCGGCAGGGGGGATCACAGATACGCAGTATTTT.

The CDR3 loop is CSAGGGSSYNEQFF. The CDR3 DNA follows: TGCAGTGCTGGGGGCGGGAGCTCCTACAATGAGCAGTTCTTC. The chain combines TRBV20-1 with TRBJ2-1; a weak D match, TRBD2 (7 bases). Germline CDR1 and CDR2: DFQATT and SNEGSKA (reference sequence). This CDR3 spans 14 amino acids. V lost 5 bases and J 0 bases, leaving 11 bases between the germline ends.

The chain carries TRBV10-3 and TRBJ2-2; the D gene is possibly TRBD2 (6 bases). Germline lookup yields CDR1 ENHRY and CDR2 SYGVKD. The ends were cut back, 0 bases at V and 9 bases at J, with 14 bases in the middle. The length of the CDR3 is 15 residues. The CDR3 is CAISESSGDGRELFF. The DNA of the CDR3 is TGTGCCATCAGTGAGTCATCGGGGGACGGCCGGGAGCTGTTTTTT.

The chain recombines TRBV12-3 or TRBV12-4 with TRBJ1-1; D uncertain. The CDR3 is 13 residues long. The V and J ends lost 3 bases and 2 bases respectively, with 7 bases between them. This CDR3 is CASSFTDNTEAFF. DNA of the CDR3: TGTGCCAGCAGTTTCACAGATAACACTGAAGCTTTCTTT.

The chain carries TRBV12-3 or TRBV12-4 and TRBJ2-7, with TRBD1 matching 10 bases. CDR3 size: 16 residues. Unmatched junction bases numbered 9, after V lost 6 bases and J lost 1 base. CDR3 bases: TGTGCCAGCAGCCAAGCCGGGACAGGGGTTTCCTACGAGCAGTACTTC. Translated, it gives CASSQAGTGVSYEQYF.

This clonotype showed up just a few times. The CDR3, as DNA: TGTGCCAGTAGTGGCCTAGCGGGAGATGGGACCCAGTACTTC. This sequence encodes CASSGLAGDGTQYF. The rearrangement uses TRBV19 and TRBJ2-5, with 10 positions matching TRBD2. J lost 7 bases, V lost 5 bases, and 7 bases had no gene match. The CDR3 runs 14 residues. The germline V gene encodes CDR1 LNHDA and CDR2 SQIVND (reference sequence).